This entry lists 15 T cell receptor beta chains sequenced from one sample in a study of blood T cells in healthy people across ages (dated by TCRdb to 2015 to 2017). Receptor libraries were prepared by 5' RACE. Sequencing used an Illumina HiSeq 2500. A second PCR of roughly 6 to 12 cycles was run with a J-beta primer mix and a sample-barcoded 5' primer. TCRdb took the public reads, trimmed them with fastp at Q25, ran MiXCR for clone calling and kept in-frame beta chains. Here each entry gathers all rows of one CDR3 protein and keeps the most common genes and DNA. The sample table records 720,000 or so distinct CDR3 sequences; around two fifths of these occur just once. Of the sample, 30% is held by the ten largest clones. Sample: blood. These TCRs come from a man aged 80 or over in good health.

In its sample, this clonotype was seen a few times. The CDR3 protein is CASSPFGTGKIPLHF. The CDR3 bases are TGTGCCAGCAGCCCATTCGGGACAGGGAAAATCCCCCTCCACTTT. The rearrangement uses TRBV12-3 or TRBV12-4 and TRBJ1-6; 9 bases line up with TRBD1. This CDR3 spans 15 amino acids. V was clipped by 6 bases and J by 13 bases; unmatched bases: 13.

This clonotype was detected only a few times. The V call is TRBV6-1, the J call TRBJ2-5; 8 bases map to TRBD2. This CDR3 is built from 14 residues. The trim removed 8 bases at V and 2 bases at J, leaving 7 bases unmatched. The germline gives CDR1 MNHNS, CDR2 SASEGT. CDR3 nucleotide sequence: TGTGCCAGCTACTTCTCGGGAGGGCAAGAGACCCAGTACTTC. Its protein product is CASYFSGGQETQYF.

The chain is built from TRBV12-3 or TRBV12-4 and TRBJ1-1, with TRBD1 matching over 8 bases. V lost 4 bases and J lost 5; bases outside the gene matches: 9. There are 15 residues in the CDR3. The CDR3 bases are TGTGCCAGCAGTTCAAGACAGGGGCGCGGTACTGAAGCTTTCTTT. It is translated as CASSSRQGRGTEAFF.

This clonotype appeared a single time. A much larger clone lies a single base off, so this may be a read error. The V call is TRBV4-2, the J call TRBJ2-1; TRBD2 matches at 9 bases. Near its end, the DNA agrees better with TRBJ2-7, so the J call may be wrong. The CDR3 loop spans 16 amino acids. Per germline, CDR1 LGHNA and CDR2 YNFKEQ. The CDR3 spells CASSQTGTSSYNEQYF. The CDR3 bases are TGTGCCAGCAGCCAAACCGGGACTAGCTCCTACAATGAGCAGTACTTC.

This clonotype was seen a single time. The chain joins TRBV30 to TRBJ1-2; D gene ambiguous. The CDR3 consists of 13 residues. The germline V gene encodes CDR1 GTSNPN and CDR2 SVGIG (reference sequence). V lost 0 bases to trimming and J lost 6 bases, with 11 bases between them. Written as DNA, the CDR3 is TGTGCCTGGAGTGTACTTGTGCCGGATGGCTACACCTTC. Translated, it gives CAWSVLVPDGYTF. Based on the CDR3 plus reference TRBV30 and TRBJ1-2, the full variable domain is SQTIHQWPATLVQPVGSPLSLECTVEGTSNPNLYWYRQAAGRGLQLLFYSVGIGQISSEVPQNLSASRPQDRQFILSSKKLLLSDSGFYLCAWSVLVPDGYTFGSGTRLTVV.

The J gene is TRBJ2-5, the V gene TRBV20-1; 7 bases are a match to TRBD1. The germline CDR1 and CDR2 sequences are DFQATT and SNEGSKA (reference sequence). V dropped 0 bases and J dropped 11; count of bases not matched to a gene: 12. The CDR3 consists of 14 residues. The CDR3 spells CSARDPRQGREQYF. The DNA of the CDR3 is TGCAGTGCTAGAGACCCCCGACAGGGACGAGAGCAGTACTTC.

This chain uses TRBV5-1 with TRBJ2-5; possibly TRBD1 or TRBD2 for D (5 bases each). TRBJ2-7 explains the end of the DNA better; the J call may be wrong. The CDR3 is 14 residues long. Germline V gene lookup returns CDR1 SGHRS and CDR2 YFSETQ. The CDR3 DNA sequence: TGCGCCAGCAGCGTCAGGGACCGTGACGACGAGCAGTACTTC. Its protein product is CASSVRDRDDEQYF.

The V gene is TRBV9, the J gene TRBJ2-3, with 11 bases matching TRBD2. CDR3 length: 18 residues. Trimming took 0 bases from V and 2 from J; bases not matched to a gene: 8. Germline assignment: CDR1 SGDLS and CDR2 YYNGEE. The CDR3 region has the DNA TGTGCCAGCAGCGTAGAGGGTAGCGGGGGGGTCTTCACAGATACGCAGTATTTT. Translated, it gives CASSVEGSGGVFTDTQYF. The full variable domain, its missing parts supplied by reference TRBV9 and TRBJ2-3, is DSGVTQTPKHLITATGQRVTLRCSPRSGDLSVYWYQQSLDQGLQFLIQYYNGEERAKGNILERFSAQQFPDLHSELNLSSLELGDSALYFCASSVEGSGGVFTDTQYFGPGTRLTVL.

J is TRBJ2-7 and V is TRBV9, with D maybe TRBD2 (5 bases). The germline V gene has CDR1 SGDLS and CDR2 YYNGEE. The CDR3 is 16 residues long. Trimming removed 4 bases from V and 0 bases from J, with 17 bases in between. Here the CDR3 DNA reads TGTGCCAGCAGCCTCCGCCCCTCTAGCAGCTCCTACGAGCAGTACTTC. Translating gives CASSLRPSSSSYEQYF. Supplemented by reference TRBV9 and TRBJ2-7, the full variable domain reads DSGVTQTPKHLITATGQRVTLRCSPRSGDLSVYWYQQSLDQGLQFLIQYYNGEERAKGNILERFSAQQFPDLHSELNLSSLELGDSALYFCASSLRPSSSSYEQYFGPGTRLTVT.

The table lists this clonotype with a few counts. The genes are TRBV9 and TRBJ2-5; 7 bases fit TRBD2. CDR3 length: 16 residues. Germline-derived CDR1 and CDR2 are SGDLS and YYNGEE. V gave up 4 bases and J gave up 1 base; unmatched junction bases: 10. The CDR3, as DNA: TGTGCCAGCAGCCCCCCTAGGGAGGGAATCCAAGAGACCCAGTACTTC. Its translation is CASSPPREGIQETQYF.

The chain uses TRBV20-1 and TRBJ2-7; TRBD1 agrees at 9 bases. CDR1 and CDR2 (germline): DFQATT, SNEGSKA (reference sequence). The CDR3 is 12 residues long. The junction had 1 base not matched to a gene; V was cut back by 4 bases and J by 3 bases. The DNA of the CDR3 is TGCAGTGCTAAGACAGGGGGCTACGAGCAGTACTTC. As protein: CSAKTGGYEQYF.

In its sample, this clonotype was seen once. The chain has TRBV5-4 and TRBJ2-5; D not resolved. CDR1 and CDR2 (germline): SGHNT, YYREEE (reference sequence). Trimming took 6 bases from V and 1 from J, leaving 19 bases between them. CDR3 length equals 16 residues. The CDR3 coding sequence is TGTGCCAGCAACCCCGGATCCATGGCAGGCCAAGAGACCCAGTACTTC. It codes for CASNPGSMAGQETQYF.

The chain carries TRBV7-2 and TRBJ2-5; 14 bases map to TRBD2. The germline CDR1 and CDR2 sequences are SGHTA and FQGNSA. Trimming cost V 3 bases and J 7 bases; bases outside gene matches: 4. The CDR3 runs 15 residues. This chain's CDR3 is CASSLTSGGAGTQYF. CDR3 sequence (DNA): TGTGCCAGCAGCTTGACTAGCGGGGGGGCAGGGACCCAGTACTTC.

The chain has TRBV7-2 and TRBJ1-1; D is perhaps TRBD1 (6 bases). Trimming took 5 bases from V and 12 from J, leaving 13 bases between them. CDR1 is SGHTA and CDR2 is FQGNSA in the germline V gene. The CDR3 runs to 11 residues. The CDR3 nucleotides read TGTGCCAGCAGCAGAGGGGGGTCGTCTTTCTTT. Translation gives CASSRGGSSFF.

A few counts support this clonotype. The chain employs TRBV2 and TRBJ2-3; D is possibly TRBD1 or TRBD2 (6 bases each). Per germline, CDR1 SNHLY and CDR2 FYNNEI. Trimming left V 6 bases short and J 3 bases short, with 13 bases between. This CDR3 has 14 residues. In DNA, the CDR3 is TGTGCCAGCAGGGAGGGGGTCCTGACAGATACGCAGTATTTT. This encodes CASREGVLTDTQYF.